This T cell receptor beta chain was captured by sequencing in a study of radiation and T cells in renal cell carcinoma. This CDR3 has 12 amino acids. CDR1 is MNHNS and CDR2 is SASEGT in the germline V gene. Trimming cost V 11 bases and J 6 bases, with 13 bases left between them. TCRdb keeps only in-frame clones here, not all; method: immunoSEQ multiplex PCR. There are approximately 61,000 clones in the sample; around 77% occur only once, and under 7% lies in the top ten. Note on this clone: What it recognizes is unknown.

Study conclusions and caveats: Top tumor clonotypes rose in blood 2 weeks post-radiation, then contracted.

Time point indicated: blood 2 weeks post-SBRT. Stated treatment: 15 Gy SBRT to primary tumor, nephrectomy 4 weeks later. The tumor was a clear cell renal cell carcinoma. The sample in question was blood, obtained from a patient whose treatment included radiotherapy and nephrectomy. This TCR came from a man aged 60-69 years with renal cell carcinoma. The gene calls are TRBV6-1 and TRBJ2-2; D gene ambiguous. CDR3 protein: CAVLNWAGELFF. The CDR3 nucleotides are TGTGCCGTTCTAAATTGGGCCGGGGAGCTGTTTTTT.